The 29 T cell receptor beta chains reported below all come from one sample, sequenced in a study of T cells in localized non-small cell lung cancer. Measured with immunoSEQ multiplex PCR; TCRdb has only the in-frame clones, and not every one. The sample carries about 79,000 clones, 88% recorded once. Material: peripheral blood, obtained before any cancer treatment. Receptors were obtained from a woman aged 35-75 years with stage I squamous cell lung carcinoma.

V gene TRBV21-1 combines with J gene TRBJ2-2; TRBD1, as called in the table, went unchecked against the DNA. TRBV21-1 is deemed a pseudogene. This CDR3 is 12 amino acids long. The CDR3 DNA reads as TGTGCCAGCCACAGGGGGTTCGGGGAGCTGTTTTTT. This codes for CASHRGFGELFF.

This chain uses TRBV5-6 with TRBJ1-2, with TRBD1 matching 7 bases. This CDR3 has 13 residues. J was trimmed by 6 bases and V by 3 bases; bases with no gene match: 5. Per the germline V gene, CDR1 is SGHDT and CDR2 is YYEEEE. In DNA form, the CDR3 reads TGTGCCAGCAGCTGGGACAGAACACATGGCTACACCTTC. It translates to CASSWDRTHGYTF.

This clone was detected once. This CDR3 is CASSYSGSDTQYF. The CDR3 region has the DNA TGTGCCAGCAGTTACTCTGGATCCGATACGCAGTATTTT. This chain joins TRBV6-5 and TRBJ2-3; D not resolved. This CDR3 comprises 13 residues. Trimming stripped 0 bases from V and 6 bases from J, with 7 bases between. The V gene's germline CDR1 is MNHEY and CDR2 SVGAGI.

The V call is TRBV9, the J call TRBJ2-1; the D gene is possibly TRBD1 (5 bases). The CDR3 has 14 amino acids. Germline CDR1 and CDR2: SGDLS and YYNGEE. Trimming removed 0 bases from V and 2 bases from J, with 6 bases in between. The CDR3 reads CASSVAGTYNEQFF. In DNA, the CDR3 is TGTGCCAGCAGCGTAGCAGGGACCTACAATGAGCAGTTCTTC.

The rearrangement uses TRBV19 and TRBJ1-1; unclear D gene. Germline CDR1 LNHDA, CDR2 SQIVND (reference sequence). This CDR3 is 14 amino acids long. The V gene lost 0 bases and the J gene lost 5 bases, with 10 bases spanning the gap. As DNA, the CDR3 is TGTGCCAGTAGTATAGATAGGTTGAGGACTGAAGCTTTCTTT. This codes for CASSIDRLRTEAFF. Together with reference TRBV19 and TRBJ1-1, the CDR3 gives the full variable domain: DGGITQSPKYLFRKEGQNVTLSCEQNLNHDAMYWYRQDPGQGLRLIYYSQIVNDFQKGDIAEGYSVSREKKESFPLTVTSAQKNPTAFYLCASSIDRLRTEAFFGQGTRLTVV.

The J gene is TRBJ2-2, the V gene TRBV30; the match to TRBD2 covers 8 bases. CDR1 GTSNPN and CDR2 SVGIG come from the germline V gene (reference sequence). This CDR3 region has 15 residues. V was clipped by 1 base and J by 5 bases; unmatched bases: 6. The CDR3 coding sequence is TGTGCCTGGAGTGCCGGGGGGGATGAGACCGGGGAGCTGTTTTTT. Translated, it gives CAWSAGGDETGELFF.

The chain employs TRBV7-9 and TRBJ2-3, with 9 positions matching TRBD2. J was trimmed by 1 base and V by 3 bases; bases with no gene match: 11. CDR3 length equals 18 residues. Germline CDR1 and CDR2: SEHNR and FQNEAQ (reference sequence). CDR3 residues: CASSFERGAHLRTDTQYF. The DNA of the CDR3 is TGTGCCAGCAGCTTCGAGCGGGGGGCACATCTCCGCACAGATACGCAGTATTTT.

V and J are TRBV14 and TRBJ1-1; weak D call: TRBD1 (6 bases). There are 13 residues in the CDR3. CDR1 is SGHDN and CDR2 is FVKESK in the germline V gene. Trimming left V 4 bases short and J 11 bases short, with 17 bases between. CDR3 DNA: TGTGCCAGCAGCCGAGGGGGAACGGAGCTGGCTTTCTTT. This codes for CASSRGGTELAFF. The whole variable domain, remainder taken from reference TRBV14 and TRBJ1-1, is EAGVTQFPSHSVIEKGQTVTLRCDPISGHDNLYWYRRVMGKEIKFLLHFVKESKQDESGMPNNRFLAERTGGTYSTLKVQPAELEDSGVYFCASSRGGTELAFFGQGTRLTVV.

J is TRBJ2-2 and V is TRBV18; perhaps TRBD1 as D (6 bases). CDR1 is KGHSH and CDR2 is LQKENI in the germline V gene. The length of the CDR3 is 15 residues. Trimming took 4 bases from V and 5 from J, leaving 14 bases between them. The CDR3 region is CASSRQDGQTGELFF. In nucleotides, the CDR3 is TGTGCCAGCTCACGACAGGACGGACAGACCGGGGAGCTGTTTTTT.

The chain is built from TRBV5-1 and TRBJ1-1, with D perhaps matching TRBD1 (5 bases). Trimming removed 6 bases at V and 0 bases at J, with 12 bases between. The CDR3 extends over 14 amino acids. Germline V gene data show CDR1 as SGHRS and CDR2 as YFSETQ. The CDR3 bases are TGCGCCAGCAAGGCAGGGACCATGAACACTGAAGCTTTCTTT. Translated: CASKAGTMNTEAFF.

In this sample, this clone turned up once. The V gene is TRBV6-5, the J gene TRBJ1-1; D may be TRBD1 (6 bases). Trimming left V 4 bases short and J 1 base short, with 7 bases between. This CDR3 comprises 13 residues. The germline V gene has CDR1 MNHEY and CDR2 SVGAGI. The CDR3 DNA reads TGTGCCAGCAGTTTACAGGGGAACACTGAAGCTTTCTTT. Protein product: CASSLQGNTEAFF.

The V gene is TRBV6-5, the J gene TRBJ1-1; 8 nucleotides agree with TRBD1. Germline CDR1 MNHEY, CDR2 SVGAGI. The CDR3 is 13 residues long. Germline trimming cut 6 bases from V and 3 bases from J; bases unmatched to any gene: 3. The DNA of the CDR3 is TGTGCCAGCAGCGGACAGGGACACACTGAAGCTTTCTTT. Residues: CASSGQGHTEAFF.

The chain employs TRBV6-5 and TRBJ1-6; weak D call: TRBD1 (5 bases). The CDR3 has 15 amino acids. Germline CDR1 is MNHEY and CDR2 is SVGAGI. V shed 5 bases and J shed 3 bases, with 11 bases lying between them. The CDR3 coding sequence is TGTGCCAGCAGTCCTCGACAGAGCTATAATTCACCCCTCCACTTT. Protein sequence: CASSPRQSYNSPLHF.

V is TRBV5-1 and J is TRBJ2-1; 9 bases align to TRBD2. V shed 4 bases and J 8 bases; nucleotides not matched to a gene: 13. The CDR3 is 16 amino acids. CDR1 is SGHRS and CDR2 is YFSETQ in the germline V gene. CDR3 nucleotides: TGCGCCAGCAGCCCGCAGGGCGGGGGGGCCGCGGATGAGCAGTTCTTC. Protein: CASSPQGGGAADEQFF.

The CDR3 sequence is CASSFGREYGYTF. The CDR3, as DNA: TGTGCCAGCAGCTTCGGACGTGAATATGGCTACACCTTC. The chain employs TRBV7-2 and TRBJ1-2; D call uncertain. The V end was cut by 3 bases, the J end by 5 bases, with 10 bases between. This CDR3 region has 13 residues. In germline, CDR1 is SGHTA, CDR2 FQGNSA.

J is TRBJ1-1 and V is TRBV7-2; possibly TRBD1 for D (6 bases). V lost 1 base and J lost 10, with 10 bases in between. CDR3 length equals 12 residues. Looked up from germline, CDR1 is SGHTA and CDR2 is FQGNSA. The CDR3 sequence is CASSLGGGAAFF. The CDR3 DNA reads TGTGCCAGCAGCTTAGGGGGGGGCGCAGCTTTCTTT.

The chain combines TRBV9 with TRBJ2-5, with D possibly being TRBD1 or TRBD2 (5 bases each). This CDR3 is 15 amino acids long. Trimming pared 0 bases from V and 1 base from J, leaving 10 bases between. From germline, CDR1 is SGDLS and CDR2 YYNGEE. In nucleotides, the CDR3 is TGTGCCAGCAGCGTAGCTGGGGACGGCCAAGAGACCCAGTACTTC. This sequence encodes CASSVAGDGQETQYF.

Note on this clone: The same CDR3 also results from other DNA sequences found in this sample. The chain carries TRBV9 and TRBJ1-5; D is unclear. Germline CDR1 and CDR2: SGDLS and YYNGEE. Trimming took 0 bases from V and 7 from J, leaving 11 bases between them. This CDR3 has 14 residues. CDR3 sequence reads: CASSVGGYEQPQHF. The CDR3 bases are TGTGCCAGCAGCGTAGGAGGGTATGAACAGCCCCAGCATTTT. The full variable domain, completed using reference TRBV9 and TRBJ1-5, is DSGVTQTPKHLITATGQRVTLRCSPRSGDLSVYWYQQSLDQGLQFLIQYYNGEERAKGNILERFSAQQFPDLHSELNLSSLELGDSALYFCASSVGGYEQPQHFGDGTRLSIL.

V and J are TRBV12-5 and TRBJ2-3; possibly TRBD1 for D (5 bases). CDR1 is LGHNT and CDR2 is FRNRAP in the germline V gene. V was clipped by 1 base and J by 3 bases, with 8 bases between them. CDR3 length: 14 residues. The CDR3 sequence: CASGLGQGTDTQYF. The DNA for the CDR3 is TGTGCTAGTGGTTTGGGTCAGGGAACAGATACGCAGTATTTT.

The J gene is TRBJ1-2, the V gene TRBV15; maybe TRBD1 (5 bases). Trimming took off 4 bases at V and 2 bases at J, with 14 bases between the two ends. The CDR3 sequence is 15 residues long. Germline CDR1 reads LNHNV; CDR2 reads YYDKDF (reference sequence). This chain's CDR3 is CATSTRQTRNYGYTF. The CDR3 region has the DNA TGTGCCACCAGCACTCGACAGACGAGAAACTATGGCTACACCTTC.

V and J are TRBV5-1 and TRBJ1-1; 7 nucleotides match TRBD1. The CDR3 sequence is 14 residues long. Germline-derived CDR1 and CDR2 are SGHRS and YFSETQ. With V trimmed by 4 bases and J by 1 base, 4 bases remained unmatched. The CDR3 region has the DNA TGCGCCAGCAGCAATACAGGGGCGAACACTGAAGCTTTCTTT. Amino acid sequence: CASSNTGANTEAFF.

The V call is TRBV18, the J call TRBJ1-4, with no clear D. The CDR3 is 12 amino acids. The V end lost 5 bases, the J end lost 4 bases, and 5 bases lay between the germline ends. The germline V gene has CDR1 KGHSH and CDR2 LQKENI. CDR3 protein: CASSTVNEKLFF. CDR3 nucleotide sequence: TGTGCCAGCTCAACTGTTAATGAAAAACTGTTTTTT.

The chain couples TRBV6-5 to TRBJ2-7; D unresolved. The V and J ends lost 8 bases and 4 bases respectively, with 6 bases between them. The V gene's germline CDR1 is MNHEY and CDR2 SVGAGI. This CDR3 is built from 10 residues. The CDR3 DNA reads TGTGCCAGCTCGGAGTACGAGCAGTACTTC. This encodes CASSEYEQYF.

This chain links TRBV10-3 with TRBJ1-2; no firm D call. This CDR3 is built from 11 residues. From germline, CDR1 is ENHRY and CDR2 SYGVKD. V lost 2 bases to trimming and J lost 8 bases, with 6 bases between them. This chain's CDR3 is CAISEPGGYTF. DNA of the CDR3: TGTGCCATCAGTGAGCCGGGGGGCTACACCTTC.

The chain uses TRBV4-2 and TRBJ2-7; D not resolved. The CDR3 spans 17 residues. Germline loops: CDR1 LGHNA, CDR2 YNFKEQ. Trimming cost V 0 bases and J 5 bases, with 20 bases left between them. The CDR3: CASSQDSPWEVNHEQYF. CDR3 nucleotides: TGTGCCAGCAGCCAAGATTCCCCTTGGGAAGTTAATCACGAGCAGTACTTC.

The CDR3 DNA is TGTGCCAGCAGCTGGACTAGCGGGGGGCGGGAGACCCAGTACTTC. Translated, it gives CASSWTSGGRETQYF. The V gene is TRBV5-6, the J gene TRBJ2-5; 14 bases match TRBD2. From germline, CDR1 is SGHDT and CDR2 YYEEEE. Trimming took 3 bases from V and 5 from J; bases not matched to a gene: 3. This CDR3 has 15 residues.

This clone turned up a few times. This chain connects TRBV6-1 to TRBJ2-5; the D is unclear. The CDR3 covers 12 residues. The V end lost 2 bases, the J end lost 10 bases, and 11 bases lay between the germline ends. Germline CDR1 is MNHNS and CDR2 is SASEGT. CDR3 nucleotides: TGTGCCAGCAGTGAACCCCATATAGACCAGTACTTC. This sequence encodes CASSEPHIDQYF.

The chain carries TRBV15 and TRBJ1-5, with D possibly TRBD1 on 5 matching bases. Germline-derived CDR1 and CDR2 are LNHNV and YYDKDF (reference sequence). Trimming took off 4 bases at V and 2 bases at J, with 6 bases between the two ends. This CDR3 contains 13 residues. CDR3 in amino acids: CATSIGGNQPQHF. The CDR3 DNA follows: TGTGCCACCAGCATAGGGGGCAATCAGCCCCAGCATTTT.

V gene TRBV9 combines with J gene TRBJ2-3; the D is unclear. With 2 bases removed from V and 4 bases from J, the gap between germline ends came to 11 bases. CDR3 length equals 14 residues. CDR1 is SGDLS, CDR2 YYNGEE, per germline. The DNA of the CDR3 is TGTGCCAGCAGCGTCGCCCCCGGCCCAGATACGCAGTATTTT. This codes for CASSVAPGPDTQYF.